Shown below are 27 T cell receptor beta chains from a single sample sequenced in a study of control samples from healthy donors and cancer patients. The data were produced by immunoSEQ multiplex PCR, yet TCRdb's version contains in-frame clones alone and is incomplete. Among more than 140,000 clones, 85% to 95% were seen once, and the ten largest hold about an eighth. The specimen sequenced was blood. Every receptor here comes from a man aged 35 to 55 in good health.

The CDR3 bases are TGTGCCAGTACTTCGAGCGGGAGGGCCTCTGAGACCCAGTACTTC. This encodes CASTSSGRASETQYF. The rearrangement links TRBV19 to TRBJ2-5, with 10 bases lining up with TRBD2. There are 15 residues in the CDR3. Trimming took 7 bases from V and 5 from J; bases not matched to a gene: 10. Germline V gene lookup returns CDR1 LNHDA and CDR2 SQIVND (reference sequence).

V gene TRBV4-2 combines with J gene TRBJ2-7, with a possible D match to TRBD2 (7 bases). Trimming took 0 bases from V and 4 from J, leaving 10 bases between them. CDR3 size: 14 residues. Germline V lookup: CDR1 LGHNA, CDR2 YNFKEQ. The CDR3 here is CASSQERGPYEQYF. CDR3 DNA sequence: TGTGCCAGCAGCCAAGAGCGGGGGCCGTACGAGCAGTACTTC.

This clone came up once. The chain links TRBV9 to TRBJ2-5; 11 nucleotides align to TRBD2. The V gene's germline CDR1 is SGDLS and CDR2 YYNGEE. This CDR3 spans 16 amino acids. The V gene end was trimmed by 3 bases and the J gene end by 0 bases; junction bases not matched to a gene: 4. CDR3 loop: CASSGASGGNQETQYF. CDR3 coding DNA: TGTGCCAGCAGCGGAGCTAGCGGGGGGAACCAAGAGACCCAGTACTTC.

The chain joins TRBV25-1 to TRBJ1-2; 10 positions agree with TRBD1. Per germline, CDR1 MGHDK and CDR2 SYGVNS. Trimming cost V 6 bases and J 5 bases; bases outside gene matches: 12. The CDR3 is 16 residues long. The CDR3 is CASSPPGQGVYYGYTF. CDR3 nucleotide sequence: TGTGCCAGCAGCCCCCCCGGACAGGGGGTTTATTATGGCTACACCTTC.

J is TRBJ2-1 and V is TRBV3-1 (or the pseudogene TRBV3-2), with 12 bases matching TRBD2. The J segment lost 7 bases and the V segment lost 0 bases, leaving 10 bases of the junction unmatched. Germline-derived CDR1 and CDR2 are LGHDT and YNNKEL (reference sequence). This CDR3 comprises 18 residues. The CDR3 spells CASSQDWASGGAGNEQFF. CDR3 nucleotides: TGTGCCAGCAGCCAAGATTGGGCTAGCGGGGGGGCCGGTAATGAGCAGTTCTTC.

The chain couples TRBV5-1 to TRBJ2-3; tentatively, D is TRBD2 (6 bases). CDR1 is SGHRS and CDR2 is YFSETQ in the germline V gene. The V gene lost 1 base and the J gene lost 4 bases, with 7 bases spanning the gap. The CDR3 spans 13 residues. The CDR3 sequence is CASSLTGADTQYF. The CDR3 DNA reads TGCGCCAGCAGCTTGACGGGAGCAGATACGCAGTATTTT.

This chain connects TRBV10-3 to TRBJ1-2, with TRBD1 as a possible D gene (6 bases). V dropped 7 bases and J dropped 7 bases, with 19 bases sitting between them. The V gene's germline CDR1 is ENHRY and CDR2 SYGVKD. This CDR3 comprises 14 residues. The CDR3 sequence: CAINIQGDLLGYTF. The CDR3 coding sequence is TGTGCCATCAATATACAGGGCGACCTACTTGGCTACACCTTC.

The DNA of the CDR3 is TGCGCCAGCAGTGAGTCTTCGATTGTAGCTTTCTTT. Its protein product is CASSESSIVAFF. This rearrangement joins TRBV10-2 to TRBJ1-1; unclear D gene. The length of the CDR3 is 12 residues. Germline V lookup: CDR1 WSHSY, CDR2 SAAADI. V was pared by 0 bases and J by 10 bases, with 9 bases between.

The V call is TRBV4-2, the J call TRBJ2-1, with TRBD2 matching 10 bases. The CDR3 covers 16 residues. The ends lost 0 bases at V and 8 bases at J; junction bases unmatched: 7. CDR1 LGHNA and CDR2 YNFKEQ come from the germline V gene. The DNA for the CDR3 is TGTGCCAGCAGCCAAGATTGGCTAGCGGGAGCGGATGAGCAGTTCTTC. This codes for CASSQDWLAGADEQFF.

The chain is built from TRBV4-2 and TRBJ1-2; maybe TRBD1 (5 bases). Germline V gene sequence: CDR1 LGHNA, CDR2 YNFKEQ. This CDR3 has 20 residues. Trimming pared 0 bases from V and 3 bases from J, leaving 26 bases between. CDR3 sequence (DNA): TGTGCCAGCAGCCAAGACTCCCGGTTCAGGGTATGGTATTATTACTATGGCTACACCTTC. Amino acid sequence: CASSQDSRFRVWYYYYGYTF.

The V call is TRBV4-3, the J call TRBJ2-4; TRBD2 matches 11 bases. The CDR3 consists of 16 residues. The V and J ends lost 5 bases and 2 bases, in that order; junction bases with no gene match: 5. From germline, CDR1 is LGHNA and CDR2 YSLEER. The chain's CDR3 is CASSSLAGGSKNIQYF. The CDR3 DNA reads TGCGCCAGCAGCTCTCTAGCGGGGGGCTCCAAAAACATTCAGTACTTC.

This clone has only one observation. The gene calls are TRBV9 and TRBJ1-5; unclear D gene. The CDR3 is 13 amino acids. Germline assignment: CDR1 SGDLS and CDR2 YYNGEE. V lost 0 bases and J 9 bases, leaving 10 bases between the germline ends. Here the CDR3 reads CASSVGQGRPQHF. The CDR3 region has the DNA TGTGCCAGCAGCGTAGGCCAAGGAAGGCCCCAGCATTTT. Together with reference TRBV9 and TRBJ1-5, the CDR3 gives the full variable domain: DSGVTQTPKHLITATGQRVTLRCSPRSGDLSVYWYQQSLDQGLQFLIQYYNGEERAKGNILERFSAQQFPDLHSELNLSSLELGDSALYFCASSVGQGRPQHFGDGTRLSIL.

The CDR3 nucleotides read TGCAGCGTTGACTCAGGGGGGTCCAACGAGCAGTACTTC. Translation gives CSVDSGGSNEQYF. This chain links TRBV29-1 with TRBJ2-7; tentatively, D is TRBD1 (7 bases). The CDR3 consists of 13 residues. Germline lookup yields CDR1 SQVTM and CDR2 ANQGSEA. Trimming shortened V by 3 bases and J by 5 bases, and 14 bases separated the two germline ends.

The chain has TRBV14 and TRBJ2-1; D perhaps matches TRBD2 (5 bases). The V gene lost 0 bases and the J gene lost 4 bases, with 13 bases spanning the gap. CDR1 is SGHDN and CDR2 is FVKESK in the germline V gene. The CDR3 totals 16 residues. CDR3 nucleotides: TGTGCCAGCAGCCAAGATCCGGGAACAAGGTACAATGAGCAGTTCTTC. Protein sequence: CASSQDPGTRYNEQFF.

This chain connects TRBV6-6 to TRBJ1-2, with TRBD1 identical over 7 bases. This CDR3 has 13 amino acids. The V gene end was trimmed by 6 bases and the J gene end by 7 bases; junction bases not matched to a gene: 8. The germline gives CDR1 MNHNY, CDR2 SVGAGI (reference sequence). In DNA, the CDR3 is TGTGCCAGCAGCCCCAGACAGGGCGGTGGCTACACCTTC. Amino acid sequence: CASSPRQGGGYTF.

The chain links TRBV18 to TRBJ2-5, with D uncertain. Germline V CDR1 and CDR2: KGHSH, LQKENI. Trimming removed 5 bases at V and 2 bases at J, with 12 bases between. The CDR3 is 14 residues long. The DNA of the CDR3 is TGTGCCAGCTCAAAGGACGGTTTTCAAGAGACCCAGTACTTC. As protein: CASSKDGFQETQYF.

The rearrangement links TRBV6-1 to TRBJ1-1; 10 bases fit TRBD1. Germline assignment: CDR1 MNHNS and CDR2 SASEGT. The junction had 8 bases not matched to a gene; V was cut back by 4 bases and J by 3 bases. The CDR3 has 16 residues. CDR3 nucleotides: TGTGCCAGCAGTGGATCGCCGGGACAGGGGTACACTGAAGCTTTCTTT. It specifies CASSGSPGQGYTEAFF.

The chain is built from TRBV4-1 and TRBJ2-7; a possible D gene is TRBD1 (6 bases). Germline V lookup: CDR1 MGHRA, CDR2 YSYEKL. This CDR3 spans 14 amino acids. The V end lost 0 bases, the J end lost 1 base, and 7 bases lay between the germline ends. The CDR3 reads CASSQEQGSYEQYF. The CDR3 bases are TGCGCCAGCAGCCAAGAACAGGGTTCCTACGAGCAGTACTTC.

V usage is TRBV4-2 and J usage is TRBJ1-2; D gene ambiguous. The ends were cut back, 2 bases at V and 4 bases at J, with 11 bases in the middle. The CDR3 is 14 residues long. Per germline, CDR1 LGHNA and CDR2 YNFKEQ. This CDR3 is CASSQLGSSYGYTF. CDR3 DNA: TGTGCCAGCAGCCAATTAGGCTCAAGCTATGGCTACACCTTC.

The V call is TRBV25-1, the J call TRBJ2-7; D is undetermined. Germline V gives CDR1 MGHDK, CDR2 SYGVNS. Trimming took off 4 bases at V and 1 base at J, with 14 bases between the two ends. This CDR3 is 15 amino acids long. The CDR3 bases are TGTGCCAGCAGTGCTTCGGACGGAAAATCCTACGAGCAGTACTTC. Translation gives CASSASDGKSYEQYF.

The chain employs TRBV27 and TRBJ1-2; D unresolved. The CDR3 is 14 residues long. Germline CDR1 reads MNHEY; CDR2 reads SMNVEV (reference sequence). V was pared by 5 bases and J by 6 bases, with 16 bases between. CDR3 residues: CASSIGWGGHGYTF. In DNA form, the CDR3 reads TGTGCCAGCAGTATAGGTTGGGGAGGCCATGGCTACACCTTC.

This rearrangement joins TRBV6-5 to TRBJ1-1, with a weak D call TRBD1 (5 bases). The V gene's germline CDR1 is MNHEY and CDR2 SVGAGI. V lost 0 bases and J 3 bases, leaving 11 bases between the germline ends. CDR3 length equals 15 residues. The CDR3: CASSYSQGRDTEAFF. CDR3 bases: TGTGCCAGCAGTTACTCTCAGGGTCGTGACACTGAAGCTTTCTTT.

The chain has TRBV27 and TRBJ1-5; no firm D call. Trimming pared 8 bases from V and 4 bases from J, leaving 9 bases between. Germline V gene data show CDR1 as MNHEY and CDR2 as SMNVEV (reference sequence). The CDR3 contains 12 residues. This CDR3 is CASSSRNQPQHF. Written as DNA, the CDR3 is TGTGCCAGCTCCAGCAGAAATCAGCCCCAGCATTTT.

The J gene is TRBJ1-5, the V gene TRBV7-3; D is unresolved. The CDR3 covers 13 residues. Germline V gene data show CDR1 as SGHTA and CDR2 as FQGTGA. V lost 1 base and J 5 bases, leaving 6 bases between the germline ends. The CDR3 here is CASSLSPDQPQHF. The CDR3 coding sequence is TGTGCCAGCAGCTTAAGCCCAGATCAGCCCCAGCATTTT.

V gene TRBV15 combines with J gene TRBJ2-1; the D gene is possibly TRBD2 (5 bases). The CDR3 is 16 amino acids. The V end lost 3 bases, the J end lost 0 bases, and 12 bases lay between the germline ends. Germline V gives CDR1 LNHNV, CDR2 YYDKDF (reference sequence). The CDR3 bases are TGTGCCACCAGCAGCCTTAGAGGGAGCTCCTACAATGAGCAGTTCTTC. Protein sequence: CATSSLRGSSYNEQFF.

V and J are TRBV6-5 and TRBJ2-7; no firm D call. Germline V gives CDR1 MNHEY, CDR2 SVGAGI. CDR3 length: 12 amino acids. V was cut by 7 bases and J by 2 bases, with 9 bases left in between. The CDR3 coding sequence is TGTGCCAGCAAGGTAGTGCCCTACGAGCAGTACTTC. It codes for CASKVVPYEQYF.

CDR3 amino acids: CASSDSRSSYNEQFF. The CDR3 nucleotides read TGTGCCAGCAGTGATTCTCGGTCCTCTTACAATGAGCAGTTCTTC. This rearrangement joins TRBV2 to TRBJ2-1; D gene ambiguous. The CDR3 length is 15 residues. The V gene's germline CDR1 is SNHLY and CDR2 FYNNEI. V was shortened by 3 bases and J by 4 bases, with 13 bases between the two germline ends.